This is a list of T cell receptor beta chains from one sample in a study of T cell responses to AZD1222 COVID-19 vaccine. TCRdb's table, derived via immunoSEQ multiplex PCR, lists solely in-frame clones and lacks some. The sample holds 120,000 to 150,000 clones, more than 85% seen once. Sequencing was performed on peripheral blood, taken on day 0 of AZD1222 vaccination. The receptors stem from an adult in good health. Both conserved end residues are part of each CDR3. Expanded clones get a size class; other rows say once, few or many, or leave the size out.

V | size | CDR3
TRBV7-3 | NA | CASSRSGPDTQYF
TRBV6-1 | NA | CASSEKTVVMNTEAFF
TRBV25-1 | once | CASSERTESEKLFF
TRBV9 | NA | CASSVGVSGDNEQFF
TRBV5-4 | NA | CASSLGYGYTF
TRBV5-5 | once | CASRYGGLGNTEAFF
TRBV7-9 | NA | CASSQTGSTEAFF
TRBV5-1 | NA | CASSLAVEGNTIYF
TRBV11-3 | NA | CASSFWEETQYF
TRBV6-5 | NA | CASSYRDNYGYTF
TRBV19 | NA | CASSIGRQGVGYGYTF
TRBV10-3 | NA | CAISLAGTSYNEQFF
TRBV6-2/TRBV6-3 | NA | CASSGIAGNTEAFF
TRBV27 | NA | CASSPQWGTNTEAFF
TRBV6-5 | NA | CASSYSITGETQYF
TRBV14 | once | CASSLLAGRVSSYNEQFF
TRBV19 | NA | CASSISGTTDTQYF
TRBV3-1/TRBV3-2 | NA | CASSQGQGRSPLHF
TRBV6-6 | NA | CASSPLDREYEQYF
TRBV19 | NA | CASTIWGTPATNEKLFF
TRBV5-1 | NA | CASSPGRANQPQHF
TRBV18 | NA | CASSPGTNYGYTF
TRBV12-3/TRBV12-4 | NA | CASTPGRNYGYTF
TRBV7-2 | NA | CASSLGQGATAFF
TRBV6-5 | NA | CASSYGGTSREKLFF
TRBV27 | NA | CASSPVQGFYEQYF
TRBV19 | NA | CASSSNTGWTEAFF
TRBV11-2 | NA | CASSLYSNQPQHF
TRBV20-1 | NA | CRGQGDGYTF
TRBV7-2 | NA | CASSSSELKWNTEAFF
TRBV19 | NA | CASTGWGHQPQHF
TRBV11-3 | NA | CASSQRSGASYNEQFF
TRBV11-3 | NA | CASSPPDRVDEKLFF
TRBV5-8 | NA | CASSPGTGRNEQFF
TRBV28 | NA | CASRLLGDSTEAFF
TRBV2 | NA | CATRQGLNTEAFF
TRBV29-1 | NA | CSAEDGPNQPQHF
TRBV4-3 | NA | CASTHRGTDHNSPLHF
TRBV28 | NA | CASSVQGQVYEQYF
TRBV11-3 | NA | CASSSDRPEAFF
TRBV28 | once | CASSLGTAYEQYF
TRBV5-1 | NA | CASSPQGAEVTEAFF
TRBV5-1 | NA | CASSSRNLLAVDNNEQFF
TRBV7-2 | NA | CASRLSGQILYEQYF
TRBV7-5 | NA | CARSLSGRPTDTQYF
TRBV7-6 | NA | CASSPVPGHLSSGNTIYF
TRBV6-2/TRBV6-3 | NA | CASSYFTRLGRGYNQPQHF
TRBV7-9 | once | CAGGSAIYEQYF
TRBV18 | NA | CASSPPGQGAFDGYTF
TRBV15 | NA | CATSSRLAGGTGELFF
TRBV7-9 | NA | CASSARDTLNYGYTF
TRBV5-6 | NA | CASSAYGEQYF
TRBV18 | NA | CASSLLVTSERDTQYF